This TCR beta chain was recorded in a study of blood T cell repertoires in COVID-19. V lost 9 bases to trimming and J lost 0 bases, with 24 bases between them. The germline V gene encodes CDR1 LNHDA and CDR2 SQIVND (reference sequence). The CDR3 is made up of 18 amino acids. TCRdb keeps only in-frame clones here, not all; method: immunoSEQ multiplex PCR. Found here are tens of thousands of clones, 88% of them singletons; the top ten hold 25% to 35%. This chain connects TRBV19 to TRBJ2-4; D perhaps matches TRBD1 (6 bases). The receptor comes from a man aged 45-65 years with acute or convalescent COVID-19. Sample: peripheral blood. The CDR3: CASIRQVFSLLAKNIQYF. The CDR3 DNA follows: TGTGCCAGCATAAGACAGGTTTTTTCCTTATTAGCCAAAAACATTCAGTACTTC.